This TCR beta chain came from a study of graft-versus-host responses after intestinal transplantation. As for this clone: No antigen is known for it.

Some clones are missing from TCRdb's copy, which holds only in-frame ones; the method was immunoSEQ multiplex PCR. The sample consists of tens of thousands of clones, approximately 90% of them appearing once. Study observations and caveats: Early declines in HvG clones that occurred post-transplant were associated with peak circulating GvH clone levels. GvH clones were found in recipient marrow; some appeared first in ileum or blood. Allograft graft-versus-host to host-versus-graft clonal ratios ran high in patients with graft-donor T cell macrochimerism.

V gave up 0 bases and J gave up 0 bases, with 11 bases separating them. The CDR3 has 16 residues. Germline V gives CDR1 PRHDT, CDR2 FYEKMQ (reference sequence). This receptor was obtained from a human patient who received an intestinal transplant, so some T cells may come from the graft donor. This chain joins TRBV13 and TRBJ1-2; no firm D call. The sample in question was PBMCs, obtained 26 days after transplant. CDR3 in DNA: TGTGCCAGCAGCTTAGGGATCCCCGGGGCTAACTATGGCTACACCTTC. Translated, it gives CASSLGIPGANYGYTF.